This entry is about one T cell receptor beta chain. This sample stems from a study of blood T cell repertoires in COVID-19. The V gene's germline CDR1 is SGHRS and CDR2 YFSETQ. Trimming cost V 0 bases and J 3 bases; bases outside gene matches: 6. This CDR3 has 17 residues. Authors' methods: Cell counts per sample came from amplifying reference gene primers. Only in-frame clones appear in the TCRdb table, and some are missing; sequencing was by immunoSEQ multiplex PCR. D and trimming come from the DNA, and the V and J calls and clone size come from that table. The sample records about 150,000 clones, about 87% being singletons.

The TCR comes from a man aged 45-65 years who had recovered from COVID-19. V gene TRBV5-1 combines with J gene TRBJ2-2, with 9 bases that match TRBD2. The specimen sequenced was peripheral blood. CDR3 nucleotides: TGCGCCAGCAGCTTGGGGGGACTAGCCGCTGACACCGGGGAGCTGTTTTTT. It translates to CASSLGGLAADTGELFF.